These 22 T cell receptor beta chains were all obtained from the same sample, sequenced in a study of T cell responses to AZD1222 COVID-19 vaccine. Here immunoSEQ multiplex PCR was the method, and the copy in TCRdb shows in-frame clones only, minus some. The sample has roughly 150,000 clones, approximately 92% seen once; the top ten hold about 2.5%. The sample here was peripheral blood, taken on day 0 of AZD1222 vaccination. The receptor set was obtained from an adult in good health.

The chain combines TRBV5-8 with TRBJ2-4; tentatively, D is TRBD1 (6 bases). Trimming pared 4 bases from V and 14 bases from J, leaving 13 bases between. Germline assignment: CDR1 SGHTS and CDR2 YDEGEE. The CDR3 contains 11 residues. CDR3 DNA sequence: TGTGCCAGCAGCAGGACAGCAAGGGAGTACTTC. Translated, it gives CASSRTAREYF. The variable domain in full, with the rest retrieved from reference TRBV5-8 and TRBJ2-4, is EAGVTQSPTHLIKTRGQQATLRCSPISGHTSVYWYQQALGLGLQFLLWYDEGEERNRGNFPPRFSGRQFPNYSSELNVNALELEDSALYLCASSRTAREYFGAGTRLSVL.

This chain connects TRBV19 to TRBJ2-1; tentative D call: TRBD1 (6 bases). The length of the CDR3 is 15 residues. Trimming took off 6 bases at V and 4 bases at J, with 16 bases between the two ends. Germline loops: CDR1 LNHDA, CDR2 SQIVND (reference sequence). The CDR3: CASRQNGQPYNEQFF. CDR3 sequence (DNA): TGTGCCAGTAGACAGAACGGACAGCCTTACAATGAGCAGTTCTTC. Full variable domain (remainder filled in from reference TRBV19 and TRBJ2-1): DGGITQSPKYLFRKEGQNVTLSCEQNLNHDAMYWYRQDPGQGLRLIYYSQIVNDFQKGDIAEGYSVSREKKESFPLTVTSAQKNPTAFYLCASRQNGQPYNEQFFGPGTRLTVL.

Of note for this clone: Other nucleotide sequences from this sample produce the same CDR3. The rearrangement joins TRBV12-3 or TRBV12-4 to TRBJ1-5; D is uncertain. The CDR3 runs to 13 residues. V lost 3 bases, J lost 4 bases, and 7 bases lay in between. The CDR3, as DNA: TGTGCCAGCAGTTTTACCAGTAATCAGCCCCAGCATTTT. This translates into CASSFTSNQPQHF.

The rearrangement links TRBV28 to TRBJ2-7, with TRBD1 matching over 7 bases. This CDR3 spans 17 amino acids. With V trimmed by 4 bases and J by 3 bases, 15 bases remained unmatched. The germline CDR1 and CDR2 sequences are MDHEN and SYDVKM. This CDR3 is CASSSDRVDRAYYEQYF. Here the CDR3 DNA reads TGTGCCAGCAGTTCCGATCGGGTTGACAGGGCATACTACGAGCAGTACTTC.

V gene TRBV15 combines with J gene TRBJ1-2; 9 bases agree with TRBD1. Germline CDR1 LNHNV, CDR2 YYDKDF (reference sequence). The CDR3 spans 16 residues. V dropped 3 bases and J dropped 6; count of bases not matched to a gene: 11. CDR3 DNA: TGTGCCACCAGCAGCCCCCTGAGGACAGGGGCTGATGGCTACACCTTC. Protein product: CATSSPLRTGADGYTF.

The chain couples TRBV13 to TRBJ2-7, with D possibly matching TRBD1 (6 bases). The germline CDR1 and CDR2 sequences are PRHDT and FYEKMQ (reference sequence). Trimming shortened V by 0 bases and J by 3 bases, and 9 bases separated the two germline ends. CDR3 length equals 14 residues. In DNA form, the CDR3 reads TGTGCCAGCAGCTTAGGCACACAGGGCTACGAGCAGTACTTC. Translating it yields CASSLGTQGYEQYF.

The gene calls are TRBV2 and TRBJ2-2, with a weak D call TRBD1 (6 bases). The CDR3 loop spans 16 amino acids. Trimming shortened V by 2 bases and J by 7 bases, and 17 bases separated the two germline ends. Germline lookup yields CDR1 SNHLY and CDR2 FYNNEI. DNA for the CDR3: TGTGCCAGCAGTGAAAATTTACAGGGTTTAGGCGGGGAGCTGTTTTTT. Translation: CASSENLQGLGGELFF.

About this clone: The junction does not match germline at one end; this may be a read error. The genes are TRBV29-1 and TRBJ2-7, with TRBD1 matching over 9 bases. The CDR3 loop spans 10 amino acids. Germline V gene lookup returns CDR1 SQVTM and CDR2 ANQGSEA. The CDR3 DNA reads TGCAGCGTTGGTGGGGACAGGGAGCTGTTC. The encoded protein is CSVGGDRELF.

The DNA of the CDR3 is TGTGCCAGCAGCTTAGATAGCGGGAGCTACAATGAGCAGTTCTTC. This sequence encodes CASSLDSGSYNEQFF. This chain uses TRBV7-2 with TRBJ2-1, with 9 bases fitting TRBD2. Germline trimming cut 1 base from V and 3 bases from J; bases unmatched to any gene: 1. This CDR3 spans 15 amino acids. CDR1 is SGHTA, CDR2 FQGNSA, per germline.

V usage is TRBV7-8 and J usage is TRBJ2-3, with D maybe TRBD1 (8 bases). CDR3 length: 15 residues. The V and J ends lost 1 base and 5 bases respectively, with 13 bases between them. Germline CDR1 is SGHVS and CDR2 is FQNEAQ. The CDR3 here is CASSLGTGGGDTQYF. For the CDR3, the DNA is TGTGCCAGCAGCTTAGGAACAGGGGGGGGAGATACGCAGTATTTT.

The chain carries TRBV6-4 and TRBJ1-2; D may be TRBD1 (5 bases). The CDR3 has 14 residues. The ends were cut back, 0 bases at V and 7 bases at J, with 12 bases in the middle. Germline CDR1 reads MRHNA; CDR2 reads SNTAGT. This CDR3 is CASSDSSRGVGYTF. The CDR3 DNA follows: TGTGCCAGCAGTGACTCGAGTAGGGGCGTTGGCTACACCTTC.

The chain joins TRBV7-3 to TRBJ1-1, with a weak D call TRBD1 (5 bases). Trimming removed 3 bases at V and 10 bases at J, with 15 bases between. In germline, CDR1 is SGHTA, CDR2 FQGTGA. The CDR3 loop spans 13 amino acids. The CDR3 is CASSFDPQGAAFF. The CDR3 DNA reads TGTGCCAGCAGCTTCGACCCTCAAGGGGCAGCTTTCTTT.

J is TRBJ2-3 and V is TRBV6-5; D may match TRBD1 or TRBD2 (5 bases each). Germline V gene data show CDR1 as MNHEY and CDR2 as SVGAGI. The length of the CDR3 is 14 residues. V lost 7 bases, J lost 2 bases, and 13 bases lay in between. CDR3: CASTRGLNTDTQYF. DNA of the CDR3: TGTGCCAGCACCCGGGGCCTAAACACAGATACGCAGTATTTT.

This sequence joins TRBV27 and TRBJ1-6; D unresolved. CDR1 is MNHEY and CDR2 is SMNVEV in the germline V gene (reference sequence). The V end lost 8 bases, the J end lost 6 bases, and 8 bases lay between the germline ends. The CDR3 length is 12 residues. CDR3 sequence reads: CASGQSNSPLHF. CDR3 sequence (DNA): TGTGCCAGCGGTCAATCTAATTCACCCCTCCACTTT.

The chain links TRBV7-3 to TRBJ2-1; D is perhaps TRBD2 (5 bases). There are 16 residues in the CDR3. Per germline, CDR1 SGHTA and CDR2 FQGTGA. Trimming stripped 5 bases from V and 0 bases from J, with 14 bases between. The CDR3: CASSPTRGHSYNEQFF. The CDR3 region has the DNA TGTGCCAGCAGCCCCACCCGCGGGCACTCCTACAATGAGCAGTTCTTC. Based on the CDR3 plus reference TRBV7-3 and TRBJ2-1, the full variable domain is GAGVSQTPSNKVTEKGKYVELRCDPISGHTALYWYRQSLGQGPEFLIYFQGTGAADDSGLPNDRFFAVRPEGSVSTLKIQRTERGDSAVYLCASSPTRGHSYNEQFFGPGTRLTVL.

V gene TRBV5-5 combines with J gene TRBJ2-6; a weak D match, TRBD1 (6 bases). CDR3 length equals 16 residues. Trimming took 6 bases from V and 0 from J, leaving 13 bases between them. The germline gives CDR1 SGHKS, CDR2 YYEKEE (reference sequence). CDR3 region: CASTAQGPSGANVLTF. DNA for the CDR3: TGTGCCAGCACCGCACAGGGACCCTCTGGGGCCAACGTCCTGACTTTC.

CDR3 sequence reads: CASSLGQPPNYGYTF. Here the CDR3 DNA reads TGCGCCAGCAGCTTAGGACAGCCTCCTAACTATGGCTACACCTTC. The J gene is TRBJ1-2, the V gene TRBV5-1, with D perhaps matching TRBD1 (6 bases). The germline V gene has CDR1 SGHRS and CDR2 YFSETQ. The CDR3 spans 15 residues. Trimming pared 2 bases from V and 0 bases from J, leaving 11 bases between.

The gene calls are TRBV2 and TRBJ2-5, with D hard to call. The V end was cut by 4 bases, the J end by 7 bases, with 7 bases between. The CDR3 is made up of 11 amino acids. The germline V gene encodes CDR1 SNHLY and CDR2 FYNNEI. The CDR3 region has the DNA TGTGCCAGCAGTGTAGCAGGGACCCAGTACTTC. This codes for CASSVAGTQYF.

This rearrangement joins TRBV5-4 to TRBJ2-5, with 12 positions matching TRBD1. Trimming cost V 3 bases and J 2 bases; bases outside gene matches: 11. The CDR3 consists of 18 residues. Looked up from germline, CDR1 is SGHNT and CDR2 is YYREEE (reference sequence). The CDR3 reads CASSSGTGGSGPQETQYF. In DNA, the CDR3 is TGTGCCAGCAGCTCCGGGACAGGGGGCAGCGGACCTCAAGAGACCCAGTACTTC.

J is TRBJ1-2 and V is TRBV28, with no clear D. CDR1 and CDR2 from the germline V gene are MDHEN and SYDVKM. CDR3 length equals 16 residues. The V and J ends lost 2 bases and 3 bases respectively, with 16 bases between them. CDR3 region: CASSLTHRGFDYGYTF. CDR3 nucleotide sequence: TGTGCCAGCAGTTTAACCCATCGGGGTTTTGACTATGGCTACACCTTC.

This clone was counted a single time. The CDR3 sequence: CASSATGDGQPQHF. The CDR3 nucleotides read TGTGCCAGTAGTGCTACAGGGGACGGACAGCCCCAGCATTTT. The chain links TRBV19 to TRBJ1-5, with 7 bases matching TRBD1. The CDR3 sequence is 14 residues long. Germline CDR1 LNHDA, CDR2 SQIVND (reference sequence). V shed 5 bases, J shed 7 bases, and the junction held 8 bases outside the gene matches. The complete variable domain, with remaining parts taken from reference TRBV19 and TRBJ1-5, reads DGGITQSPKYLFRKEGQNVTLSCEQNLNHDAMYWYRQDPGQGLRLIYYSQIVNDFQKGDIAEGYSVSREKKESFPLTVTSAQKNPTAFYLCASSATGDGQPQHFGDGTRLSIL.

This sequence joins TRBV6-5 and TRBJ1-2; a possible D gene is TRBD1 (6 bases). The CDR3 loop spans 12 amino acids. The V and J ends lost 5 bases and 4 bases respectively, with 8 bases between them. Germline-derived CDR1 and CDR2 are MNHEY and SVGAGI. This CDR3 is CASSLTGYGYTF. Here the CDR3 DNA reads TGTGCCAGCAGTCTGACAGGCTATGGCTACACCTTC.